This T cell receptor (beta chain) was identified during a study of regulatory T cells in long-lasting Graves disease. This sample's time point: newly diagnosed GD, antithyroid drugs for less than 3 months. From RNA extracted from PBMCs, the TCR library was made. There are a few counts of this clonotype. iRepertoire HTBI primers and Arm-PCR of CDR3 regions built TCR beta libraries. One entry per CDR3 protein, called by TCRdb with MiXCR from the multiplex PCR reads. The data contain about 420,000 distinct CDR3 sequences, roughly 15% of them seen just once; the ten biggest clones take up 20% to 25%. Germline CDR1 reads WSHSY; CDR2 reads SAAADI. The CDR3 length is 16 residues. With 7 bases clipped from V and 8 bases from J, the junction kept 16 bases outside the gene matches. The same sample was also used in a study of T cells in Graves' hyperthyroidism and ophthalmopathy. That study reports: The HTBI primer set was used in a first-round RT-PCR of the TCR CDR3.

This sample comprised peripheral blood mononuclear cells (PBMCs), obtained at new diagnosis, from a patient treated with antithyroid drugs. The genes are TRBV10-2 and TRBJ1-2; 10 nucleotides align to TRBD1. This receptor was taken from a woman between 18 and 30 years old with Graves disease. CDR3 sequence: CASIGGTGDLIKGYTF. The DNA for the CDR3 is TGCGCCAGCATCGGGGGGACAGGGGACCTCATCAAGGGCTACACCTTC.